This T cell receptor (beta chain) was profiled in a study of shared clonotypes between healthy human individuals. Study-wide results and limits: In contrast to clonotypes shared by all four donors, non-shared clonotypes had lower generation probabilities.

The CDR3 covers 9 residues. CDR1 is DFQATT, CDR2 SNEGSKA, per germline (reference sequence). V lost 6 bases and J lost 5, with 3 bases in between. About this clone: Its specificity is not known. At the DNA level, this CDR3 is encoded by other sequences in the same sample as well.

All of the donors resided in Nashville, Tennessee, and each was a Caucasian adult. A roughly 220 ng quantity of DNA, roughly 32,000 T cell genomes, went into the sorted-subset replicate PCRs. TCRdb's copy holds only in-frame clones and misses some; the assay was immunoSEQ multiplex PCR. The sample has around 2.3 million clones, more than 90% seen once; the top ten hold over 0.1%. This TCR was sampled from a man between 18 and 29 years old in good health. Sequenced input: naive CD4+ T cells sorted from blood. Subset of the sample: CD45RA+ positively selected. The rearrangement uses TRBV20-1 and TRBJ2-3; D gene unclear. The CDR3 here is CSAGDTQYF. CDR3 coding DNA: TGCAGTGCCGGAGATACGCAGTATTTT.